One TCR beta chain is described in this entry. The sample belongs to a study of control samples from healthy donors and cancer patients. Assay: immunoSEQ multiplex PCR; the TCRdb copy retains only in-frame clones and omits some. This table has roughly 120,000 clones, approximately 92% appearing once. Germline V CDR1 and CDR2: MNHNS, SASEGT. Trimming cost V 0 bases and J 0 bases, with 9 bases left between them. CDR3 length: 16 residues. This receptor was obtained from a woman in her fifties or sixties with colorectal cancer. Input material: PBMCs. The chain couples TRBV6-1 to TRBJ1-5; D is uncertain. The CDR3 sequence is CASSEAERNSNQPQHF. CDR3 coding DNA: TGTGCCAGCAGTGAAGCGGAGAGGAATAGCAATCAGCCCCAGCATTTT.